This record concerns one TCR beta chain sequence. J gave up 0 bases and V 2 bases, and 11 bases lay outside the gene matches. CDR1 is MGHRA and CDR2 is YSYEKL in the germline V gene. The CDR3 length is 18 residues. This sample is drawn from a study of cytomegalovirus exposure and HLA in healthy donors. Vbeta (60) and Jbeta (13) primers were used in the PCR. Here immunoSEQ multiplex PCR was the method, and the copy in TCRdb shows in-frame clones only, minus some. The table lists 85,000 to 100,000 clones, 64% of them singletons, with 3.2% in the top ten. Sequences were obtained from PBMCs. The source is a man in his sixties in good health and CMV-seronegative. J is TRBJ2-3 and V is TRBV4-1, with 7 bases aligning to TRBD2. CDR3 bases: TGCGCCAGCAGCCAAACCCCTCCGGGGGGAGGTAGCACAGATACGCAGTATTTT. This encodes CASSQTPPGGGSTDTQYF.